One and the same sample provided the 14 T cell receptor beta chains below, sequenced in a study of T cells in Graves' hyperthyroidism and ophthalmopathy. Amplified TCR beta CDR3 regions derived from RNA transcripts. The HTBI set primed first-round TCR CDR3 RT-PCR. TCRdb reprocessed the multiplex PCR reads via MiXCR and lists one record per CDR3 protein. The table lists under 450,000 distinct CDR3 sequences, less than 20% of them singletons, with roughly 7.7% in the top ten. Sequenced: blood. The receptors here all came from a woman under 30 with Graves' hyperthyroidism.

This clonotype was detected only a few times. For the CDR3, the DNA is TGTGCCAGCAGCTGGGGGACAGGGGGTGCAGATACGCAGTATTTT. It specifies CASSWGTGGADTQYF. The chain combines TRBV5-4 with TRBJ2-3, with 11 nucleotides matching TRBD1. In germline, CDR1 is SGHNT, CDR2 YYREEE (reference sequence). This CDR3 is 15 amino acids long. V trimming: 3 bases; J trimming: 4 bases; junction bases outside the gene matches: 4.

This clonotype was detected ten times or more. The rearrangement links TRBV3-1 to TRBJ2-3; D remains unclear. Trimming stripped 4 bases from V and 2 bases from J, with 7 bases between. Germline V lookup: CDR1 LGHDT, CDR2 YNNKEL (reference sequence). The CDR3 runs to 13 residues. In DNA form, the CDR3 reads TGTGCCAGCAGCCGACTGGTCACAGATACGCAGTATTTT. This sequence encodes CASSRLVTDTQYF.

The CDR3: CASSPGGSQFGNTIYF. DNA of the CDR3: TGTGCCAGCTCACCAGGAGGGTCGCAGTTTGGAAACACCATATATTTT. V usage is TRBV18 and J usage is TRBJ1-3; D is uncertain. This CDR3 has 16 residues. The V and J ends lost 2 bases and 3 bases respectively, with 14 bases between them. Germline V gene data show CDR1 as KGHSH and CDR2 as LQKENI.

V and J are TRBV7-9 and TRBJ2-7, with D perhaps TRBD2 (9 bases). Per the germline V gene, CDR1 is SEHNR and CDR2 is FQNEAQ (reference sequence). The CDR3 is made up of 15 amino acids. V dropped 5 bases and J dropped 7 bases, with 21 bases sitting between them. The CDR3 DNA is TGTGCCAGCAGCACTCCGGACAGGGCGGGAGGGGAGCAGTACTTC. This codes for CASSTPDRAGGEQYF.

This clonotype has at least ten counts. V is TRBV20-1 and J is TRBJ2-3, with 8 bases aligning to TRBD2. CDR3 length: 16 amino acids. Germline CDR1 DFQATT, CDR2 SNEGSKA (reference sequence). CDR3 protein: CSYSAGGGDFLNTQYF. The CDR3 nucleotides are TGCAGCTACTCGGCGGGGGGAGGGGACTTTCTGAATACGCAGTATTTT.

V gene TRBV5-5 combines with J gene TRBJ1-2; TRBD1 matches at 9 bases. Germline V gene lookup returns CDR1 SGHKS and CDR2 YYEKEE (reference sequence). This CDR3 is built from 16 residues. V lost 4 bases to trimming and J lost 6 bases; unmatched junction nucleotides: 13. The chain's CDR3 is CASSQDQDRGQDGYTF. CDR3 sequence (DNA): TGTGCCAGCAGCCAAGATCAGGACAGGGGCCAAGATGGCTACACCTTC.

This clonotype was observed many times. The J gene is TRBJ2-1, the V gene TRBV5-1; D is possibly TRBD2 (5 bases). V was shortened by 0 bases and J by 13 bases, with 23 bases between the two germline ends. CDR3 length equals 16 residues. CDR1 is SGHRS and CDR2 is YFSETQ in the germline V gene. The CDR3 region is CASSLEPSAGRRLQFF. DNA of the CDR3: TGCGCCAGCAGCTTGGAACCGAGTGCTGGCCGGAGACTACAGTTCTTC.

This clonotype was picked up many times. V and J are TRBV10-3 and TRBJ2-5, with a weak D call TRBD2 (7 bases). This CDR3 has 14 residues. Germline V CDR1 and CDR2: ENHRY, SYGVKD. Trimming cost V 3 bases and J 2 bases, with 10 bases left between them. CDR3: CAISDGGPQETQYF. The CDR3 DNA follows: TGTGCCATCAGTGACGGGGGGCCTCAAGAGACCCAGTACTTC.

This clonotype was found many times. The chain combines TRBV6-1 with TRBJ2-7, with a weak D call TRBD1 (6 bases). Looked up from germline, CDR1 is MNHNS and CDR2 is SASEGT. The CDR3 has 13 amino acids. V gave up 5 bases and J gave up 6 bases, with 14 bases separating them. CDR3: CASSQGTGSEQYF. The CDR3 nucleotides read TGTGCCAGCAGTCAAGGCACAGGGTCCGAGCAGTACTTC.

This clonotype was recorded at least ten times. J is TRBJ1-5 and V is TRBV28; D gene unclear. From germline, CDR1 is MDHEN and CDR2 SYDVKM. Between the trimmed V and J ends, which lost 4 bases and 7 bases, there was a span of 14 bases. This CDR3 has 14 residues. CDR3 DNA: TGTGCCAGCAGTTCCAATCCGGGCCGGCAGCCCCAGCATTTT. Protein sequence: CASSSNPGRQPQHF.

CDR3 DNA sequence: TGTGCCAGCAGCGAATTTACTAGCGGGGCCCGGGGGGAGCAGTTCTTC. It translates to CASSEFTSGARGEQFF. The rearrangement uses TRBV5-4 and TRBJ2-1; 10 bases line up with TRBD2. V lost 4 bases to trimming and J lost 10 bases; unmatched junction nucleotides: 14. The CDR3 sequence is 16 residues long. The germline gives CDR1 SGHNT, CDR2 YYREEE (reference sequence).

As for this clonotype: Given the absence of the conserved phenylalanine or tryptophan at the CDR3 end, a read error is likely. The chain couples TRBV7-9 to TRBJ2-5, with a weak D call TRBD2 (6 bases). This CDR3 spans 13 amino acids. Per germline, CDR1 SEHNR and CDR2 FQNEAQ (reference sequence). Trimming removed 0 bases from V and 6 bases from J, with 8 bases in between. CDR3 DNA sequence: TGTGCCAGCAGCTTAGCAGGAGGGAAGACCCAGTACCTC. Amino acids: CASSLAGGKTQYL.

Ten or more counts support this clonotype. The CDR3 loop reads CASRGLAGLNTGELFF. The CDR3 DNA reads as TGTGCCAGCAGGGGACTAGCGGGATTGAACACCGGGGAGCTGTTTTTT. The chain combines TRBV2 with TRBJ2-2, with 13 bases lining up with TRBD2. The germline V gene has CDR1 SNHLY and CDR2 FYNNEI. The CDR3 is made up of 16 amino acids. V was clipped by 6 bases and J by 1 base; unmatched bases: 2.

This clonotype was detected many times. The chain links TRBV18 to TRBJ1-5, with D perhaps TRBD1 (6 bases). Trimming took 3 bases from V and 7 from J, leaving 16 bases between them. CDR3 size: 15 residues. In germline, CDR1 is KGHSH, CDR2 LQKENI. The CDR3 spells CASSPDTGRDQPQHF. In DNA form, the CDR3 reads TGTGCCAGCTCACCCGATACAGGGCGAGACCAGCCCCAGCATTTT. Supplemented by reference TRBV18 and TRBJ1-5, the full variable domain reads NAGVMQNPRHLVRRRGQEARLRCSPMKGHSHVYWYRQLPEEGLKFMVYLQKENIIDESGMPKERFSAEFPKEGPSILRIQQVVRGDSAAYFCASSPDTGRDQPQHFGDGTRLSIL.